The TCR beta chain under discussion was sequenced for a study of tumor-infiltrating lymphocytes in primary liver carcinoma. Study details: Spanning 4.2 to 10 cm, the tumors were T1-T3 N0M0.

TCR beta cDNA was reverse-transcribed from 500 to 550 ng of total RNA. The reaction used a constant-region primer and ProtoScript II reverse transcriptase. TCR beta libraries came from three nested multiplex PCR rounds using slightly modified ARM-PCR. Investigators reported that the first two PCR rounds, at about 11 cycles each, used TRBV1-TRBV30 forward primers with a C-beta reverse primer. TCRdb fed the multiplex PCR reads into MiXCR, producing one record per CDR3 protein. The table has about 200,000 distinct CDR3 sequences, around three fifths seen once; the top ten hold approximately 6.5%. V lost 4 bases and J lost 1, with 24 bases in between. Germline V gene lookup returns CDR1 SGHAT and CDR2 FQDESV (reference sequence). The CDR3 is 19 amino acids. Alongside blood RNA obtained from unsorted whole blood, germline DNA was also extracted.

What was sequenced was peripheral blood. The sequence derives from a woman in her fifties or sixties with primary liver carcinoma and hepatitis B virus infection. The rearrangement links TRBV11-1 to TRBJ2-3; D uncertain. The CDR3 here is CASSSGESSVGARTDTQYF. CDR3 sequence (DNA): TGTGCCAGCAGCTCTGGGGAAAGCTCTGTTGGAGCCCGCACAGATACGCAGTATTTT.